This passage covers 29 T cell receptor beta chains from one sample sequenced in a study of cytomegalovirus exposure and HLA in healthy donors. Profiling relied on immunoSEQ multiplex PCR, and the TCRdb table lists in-frame clones only, not all of them. The data hold around 230,000 clones, with roughly 86% observed a single time. The sequenced sample consisted of PBMCs. These receptors all come from a woman aged 30 to 39 in good health and CMV-seropositive.

The V gene is TRBV10-3, the J gene TRBJ2-3; perhaps TRBD1 as D (5 bases). Trimming pared 5 bases from V and 0 bases from J, leaving 12 bases between. The CDR3 loop spans 15 amino acids. CDR1 ENHRY and CDR2 SYGVKD come from the germline V gene. CDR3: CAISQGIASTDTQYF. DNA of the CDR3: TGTGCCATCAGTCAGGGAATTGCTAGCACAGATACGCAGTATTTT.

The chain recombines TRBV28 with TRBJ2-3; maybe TRBD2 (5 bases). Between the trimmed V and J ends, which lost 9 bases and 2 bases, there was a span of 12 bases. CDR3 length equals 13 residues. In germline, CDR1 is MDHEN, CDR2 SYDVKM. The CDR3 loop is CASLLRDTDTQYF. CDR3 coding DNA: TGTGCCAGTCTTCTTCGGGACACAGATACGCAGTATTTT.

The chain couples TRBV28 to TRBJ2-5; TRBD2 aligns across 9 bases. This CDR3 contains 14 residues. CDR1 MDHEN and CDR2 SYDVKM come from the germline V gene. V lost 4 bases to trimming and J lost 4 bases; unmatched junction nucleotides: 4. In nucleotides, the CDR3 is TGTGCCAGCAGTTCCTTAGCGGGAGTAGAGACCCAGTACTTC. It specifies CASSSLAGVETQYF.

V gene TRBV7-9 combines with J gene TRBJ1-1, with D unclear. The CDR3 covers 15 residues. Germline CDR1 SEHNR, CDR2 FQNEAQ (reference sequence). Trimming removed 0 bases from V and 0 bases from J, with 8 bases in between. CDR3 DNA: TGTGCCAGCAGCTTAGCTGGAGCTCTGAACACTGAAGCTTTCTTT. Its protein is CASSLAGALNTEAFF. Full variable domain (outside the CDR3, taken from reference TRBV7-9 and TRBJ1-1): DTGVSQNPRHKITKRGQNVTFRCDPISEHNRLYWYRQTLGQGPEFLTYFQNEAQLEKSRLLSDRFSAERPKGSFSTLEIQRTEQGDSAMYLCASSLAGALNTEAFFGQGTRLTVV.

The genes are TRBV29-1 and TRBJ2-7; 8 nucleotides match TRBD2. CDR1 and CDR2 (germline): SQVTM, ANQGSEA. The V segment lost 2 bases and the J segment 1 base; nucleotides outside the gene matches: 7. CDR3 length: 15 amino acids. The CDR3 nucleotides are TGCAGCGTTGAACTTCGGAGCGGGAGTTCCTACGAGCAGTACTTC. It yields the protein CSVELRSGSSYEQYF.

The J gene is TRBJ1-2, the V gene TRBV30; D is perhaps TRBD1 (5 bases). V dropped 1 base and J dropped 4 bases, with 13 bases sitting between them. This CDR3 contains 14 residues. The germline CDR1 and CDR2 sequences are GTSNPN and SVGIG (reference sequence). DNA for the CDR3: TGTGCCTGGAGTGGACAGTGGGAAGGCTATGGCTACACCTTC. It yields the protein CAWSGQWEGYGYTF.

The chain joins TRBV28 to TRBJ2-3, with a possible D match to TRBD1 (5 bases). Germline CDR1 reads MDHEN; CDR2 reads SYDVKM. V was cut by 3 bases and J by 1 base, with 20 bases left in between. The CDR3 extends over 18 amino acids. CDR3 nucleotide sequence: TGTGCCAGCAGTTTTGGCCCGGAAGGGGTCTGGGGCACAGATACGCAGTATTTT. It specifies CASSFGPEGVWGTDTQYF.

V usage is TRBV5-1 and J usage is TRBJ1-3; maybe TRBD1 (5 bases). Between the trimmed V and J ends, which lost 0 bases and 2 bases, there was a span of 12 bases. The CDR3 consists of 16 residues. Germline V gives CDR1 SGHRS, CDR2 YFSETQ. The CDR3 region is CASSLGDTGTGNTIYF. The CDR3 DNA reads as TGCGCCAGCAGCTTGGGCGACACAGGAACTGGAAACACCATATATTTT.

J is TRBJ2-1 and V is TRBV7-3; 7 bases agree with TRBD1. Per germline, CDR1 SGHTA and CDR2 FQGTGA. There are 13 residues in the CDR3. V trimming: 4 bases; J trimming: 5 bases; junction bases outside the gene matches: 2. This CDR3 reads CASSSGQNNEQFF. The CDR3 region has the DNA TGTGCCAGCAGCTCGGGACAGAACAATGAGCAGTTCTTC.

The rearrangement links TRBV7-2 to TRBJ2-5; 7 nucleotides align to TRBD2. This CDR3 is built from 14 residues. V lost 4 bases to trimming and J lost 5 bases; unmatched junction nucleotides: 7. Germline CDR1 SGHTA, CDR2 FQGNSA. As DNA, the CDR3 is TGTGCCAGCAGCTCGCGGGAGTTCCAGGAGACCCAGTACTTC. This encodes CASSSREFQETQYF.

The chain employs TRBV9 and TRBJ2-7; 12 positions agree with TRBD2. Germline CDR1 is SGDLS and CDR2 is YYNGEE. Unmatched junction bases numbered 14, after V lost 0 bases and J lost 7 bases. This CDR3 has 18 amino acids. The CDR3 sequence is CASSVEMGLAGTVGEQYF. CDR3 DNA: TGTGCCAGCAGCGTAGAAATGGGACTAGCGGGCACGGTTGGGGAGCAGTACTTC.

This clone came up a few times. The chain is built from TRBV11-2 and TRBJ2-7; a weak D match, TRBD2 (6 bases). This CDR3 region has 12 residues. Germline CDR1 SGHAT, CDR2 FQNNGV. V lost 6 bases, J lost 5 bases, and 11 bases lay in between. CDR3: CASRLGGDEQYF. CDR3 sequence (DNA): TGTGCCAGCAGACTCGGAGGGGACGAGCAGTACTTC. The variable domain in full, completed from reference TRBV11-2 and TRBJ2-7, reads EAGVAQSPRYKIIEKRQSVAFWCNPISGHATLYWYQQILGQGPKLLIQFQNNGVVDDSQLPKDRFSAERLKGVDSTLKIQPAKLEDSAVYLCASRLGGDEQYFGPGTRLTVT.

This clone appeared a single time. This CDR3 is CSGLAGVSQYF. CDR3 bases: TGCAGCGGACTAGCGGGAGTGAGTCAGTATTTT. J is TRBJ2-3 and V is TRBV20-1; 13 bases are shared with TRBD2. Germline CDR1 and CDR2: DFQATT and SNEGSKA (reference sequence). There are 11 residues in the CDR3.

This rearrangement joins TRBV9 to TRBJ2-3, with D perhaps matching TRBD2 (7 bases). V was pared by 4 bases and J by 3 bases, with 18 bases between. The CDR3 consists of 16 residues. Germline V CDR1 and CDR2: SGDLS, YYNGEE. The CDR3 sequence: CASSPWEGGSTDTQYF. DNA for the CDR3: TGTGCCAGCAGCCCTTGGGAGGGGGGTTCTACAGATACGCAGTATTTT.

The chain has TRBV7-6 and TRBJ2-3; D is possibly TRBD2 (5 bases). The CDR3 consists of 14 residues. The germline CDR1 and CDR2 sequences are SGHVS and FNYEAQ. V shed 5 bases and J shed 0 bases, with 9 bases lying between them. CDR3 sequence: CASSTWTSTDTQYF. CDR3 nucleotide sequence: TGTGCCAGCAGCACCTGGACTAGCACAGATACGCAGTATTTT.

The chain uses TRBV5-1 and TRBJ2-1; 13 bases match TRBD2. This CDR3 spans 18 amino acids. Germline V gives CDR1 SGHRS, CDR2 YFSETQ. V lost 4 bases, J lost 9 bases, and 16 bases stayed unmatched. CDR3 protein: CASSTGLAGAPGLGEQFF. CDR3 coding DNA: TGCGCCAGCAGCACTGGACTAGCGGGAGCTCCCGGTCTGGGTGAGCAGTTCTTC.

The chain has TRBV2 and TRBJ2-7; TRBD1 aligns across 9 bases. Germline values: CDR1 SNHLY, CDR2 FYNNEI. Trimming took 5 bases from V and 6 from J; bases not matched to a gene: 8. The CDR3 runs to 14 residues. Here the CDR3 reads CASSRTGDRGEQYF. The CDR3 DNA is TGTGCCAGCAGTCGGACAGGGGATCGGGGCGAGCAGTACTTC. The full variable domain, in which reference TRBV2 and TRBJ2-7 provide the parts outside the CDR3, is EPEVTQTPSHQVTQMGQEVILRCVPISNHLYFYWYRQILGQKVEFLVSFYNNEISEKSEIFDDQFSVERPDGSNFTLKIRSTKLEDSAMYFCASSRTGDRGEQYFGPGTRLTVT.

This clone was detected once. J is TRBJ1-5 and V is TRBV7-2; 8 nucleotides align to TRBD1. This CDR3 comprises 15 residues. Per germline, CDR1 SGHTA and CDR2 FQGNSA. Trimming took 6 bases from V and 3 from J; bases not matched to a gene: 7. In DNA form, the CDR3 reads TGTGCCAGCAGACCCAGGACAGGGTTCAATCAGCCCCAGCATTTT. Amino acids: CASRPRTGFNQPQHF.

V is TRBV9 and J is TRBJ1-5, with a tentative D call TRBD1 (6 bases). The CDR3 contains 18 residues. CDR1 is SGDLS, CDR2 YYNGEE, per germline. Deletions cut 3 bases from V and 3 bases from J, with 22 bases between. The CDR3 loop reads CASSADHRDPLPNQPQHF. CDR3 bases: TGTGCCAGCAGCGCAGACCACAGGGACCCCCTCCCCAATCAGCCCCAGCATTTT.

Remarks on this clone: Distinct nucleotide sequences in the sample also encode this CDR3. The genes are TRBV9 and TRBJ1-3; D is ambiguous. This CDR3 region has 14 residues. V lost 0 bases to trimming and J lost 3 bases, with 7 bases between them. Germline CDR1 is SGDLS and CDR2 is YYNGEE. CDR3 DNA sequence: TGTGCCAGCAGCGTAGGGACTGGTGGAAACACCATATATTTT. Its protein product is CASSVGTGGNTIYF.

The rearrangement links TRBV19 to TRBJ1-2; 9 bases map to TRBD1. The CDR3 spans 12 residues. With V trimmed by 6 bases and J by 7 bases, 3 bases remained unmatched. The V gene's germline CDR1 is LNHDA and CDR2 SQIVND (reference sequence). In nucleotides, the CDR3 is TGTGCCAGTAGCTGGGGACAGGGTGGCTACACCTTC. It is translated as CASSWGQGGYTF.

This chain joins TRBV7-9 and TRBJ2-5; D is possibly TRBD1 (6 bases). The V and J ends lost 1 base and 2 bases respectively, with 11 bases between them. Per the germline V gene, CDR1 is SEHNR and CDR2 is FQNEAQ (reference sequence). CDR3 length: 15 residues. The CDR3 nucleotides read TGTGCCAGCAGCTTAGGTAGGGGACATCAAGAGACCCAGTACTTC. This sequence encodes CASSLGRGHQETQYF. Full variable domain (outside the CDR3, taken from reference TRBV7-9 and TRBJ2-5): DTGVSQNPRHKITKRGQNVTFRCDPISEHNRLYWYRQTLGQGPEFLTYFQNEAQLEKSRLLSDRFSAERPKGSFSTLEIQRTEQGDSAMYLCASSLGRGHQETQYFGPGTRLLVL.

The chain is built from TRBV27 and TRBJ2-2; the D is unclear. Germline V gene lookup returns CDR1 MNHEY and CDR2 SMNVEV (reference sequence). This CDR3 spans 14 amino acids. V was trimmed by 4 bases and J by 0 bases, leaving 6 bases between them. The CDR3 DNA follows: TGTGCCAGCAGTTGGCAGACGAACACCGGGGAGCTGTTTTTT. Protein: CASSWQTNTGELFF.

The gene calls are TRBV19 and TRBJ1-2; 9 bases are a match to TRBD1. The J segment lost 8 bases and the V segment lost 5 bases, leaving 6 bases of the junction unmatched. The V gene's germline CDR1 is LNHDA and CDR2 SQIVND (reference sequence). The length of the CDR3 is 13 residues. CDR3 in DNA: TGTGCCAGTAGTGACAGGGGGAGGCGAGGCTACACCTTC. As protein: CASSDRGRRGYTF. Full variable domain (remainder filled in from reference TRBV19 and TRBJ1-2): DGGITQSPKYLFRKEGQNVTLSCEQNLNHDAMYWYRQDPGQGLRLIYYSQIVNDFQKGDIAEGYSVSREKKESFPLTVTSAQKNPTAFYLCASSDRGRRGYTFGSGTRLTVV.

V gene TRBV10-3 combines with J gene TRBJ1-2; D is ambiguous. Per germline, CDR1 ENHRY and CDR2 SYGVKD. This CDR3 region has 12 residues. Trimming stripped 4 bases from V and 7 bases from J, with 10 bases between. CDR3 DNA sequence: TGTGCCATCAGTGGGAGTCTTGGTGGCTACACCTTC. Amino acid sequence: CAISGSLGGYTF.

The chain has TRBV9 and TRBJ2-3; TRBD2 aligns across 8 bases. This CDR3 comprises 20 residues. Germline values: CDR1 SGDLS, CDR2 YYNGEE. With V trimmed by 0 bases and J by 4 bases, 19 bases remained unmatched. This CDR3 reads CASSVGQSSGSGLRSDTQYF. The CDR3 DNA sequence: TGTGCCAGCAGCGTAGGCCAGTCCAGCGGGAGTGGTCTTAGGTCAGATACGCAGTATTTT.

This clone was observed a handful of times. The rearrangement uses TRBV11-2 and TRBJ1-5; 7 positions match TRBD1. The CDR3 loop spans 14 amino acids. Trimming at V came to 1 base and at J to 5 bases, leaving 2 bases not matched to a gene. The germline V gene encodes CDR1 SGHAT and CDR2 FQNNGV. The DNA of the CDR3 is TGTGCCAGCAGCTTAGGGGACAGATATCAGCCCCAGCATTTT. Translated: CASSLGDRYQPQHF.

This clone was seen more than once but under ten times. The V gene is TRBV25-1, the J gene TRBJ1-2; 10 bases fit TRBD1. The CDR3 runs to 13 residues. V lost 6 bases to trimming and J lost 7 bases; unmatched junction nucleotides: 5. CDR1 and CDR2 (germline): MGHDK, SYGVNS. CDR3 sequence: CASSRQGARGYTF. CDR3 sequence (DNA): TGTGCCAGCAGCAGACAGGGGGCGCGTGGCTACACCTTC.

The chain combines TRBV9 with TRBJ1-1; tentative D call: TRBD1 (6 bases). The length of the CDR3 is 15 residues. V was shortened by 2 bases and J by 5 bases, with 16 bases between the two germline ends. Per the germline V gene, CDR1 is SGDLS and CDR2 is YYNGEE. In DNA, the CDR3 is TGTGCCAGCAGCGTCGACCCGGGACAAGCTACTGAAGCTTTCTTT. Protein: CASSVDPGQATEAFF.